The 30 T cell receptor beta chains below all came from one sample that was sequenced in a study of radiation and T cells in renal cell carcinoma. Assay used: immunoSEQ multiplex PCR; TCRdb lists only in-frame clones, some missing. The sample lists around 130,000 clones; over 75% were seen once. The time point: blood 2 weeks post-SBRT. The sample's treatment: 15 Gy SBRT to primary tumor, nephrectomy 4 weeks later. The sequences come from blood, collected from a patient whose treatment included radiotherapy and nephrectomy. The receptors were sampled from a woman aged 60-75 years with renal cell carcinoma.

This chain uses TRBV4-1 with TRBJ1-2; TRBD1 might be the D (5 bases). V was cut by 1 base and J by 5 bases, with 23 bases left in between. This CDR3 contains 18 residues. Per the germline V gene, CDR1 is MGHRA and CDR2 is YSYEKL. Written as DNA, the CDR3 is TGCGCCAGCAGCCAAGTAGTTGAGGGAAGGGGCGGATTTTATGGCTACACCTTC. Protein sequence: CASSQVVEGRGGFYGYTF.

The table lists this clone with a few counts. The V and J genes are TRBV4-2 and TRBJ2-7; 9 bases map to TRBD2. CDR1 and CDR2 (germline): LGHNA, YNFKEQ. With 6 bases clipped from V and 1 base from J, the junction kept 4 bases outside the gene matches. This CDR3 has 14 residues. CDR3 residues: CASRPSGASYEQYF. The CDR3 DNA sequence: TGTGCCAGCAGGCCTAGCGGGGCATCCTACGAGCAGTACTTC.

This sequence joins TRBV5-1 and TRBJ1-6; D is unresolved. V lost 2 bases to trimming and J lost 9 bases, with 12 bases between them. Germline CDR1 SGHRS, CDR2 YFSETQ. The CDR3 spans 14 residues. CDR3 protein: CASSFEATGSPLHF. The CDR3 DNA reads TGCGCCAGCAGCTTTGAGGCCACCGGTTCACCCCTCCACTTT.

This clone has just a few counts. The V and J genes are TRBV18 and TRBJ2-2; D is undetermined. Trimming left V 2 bases short and J 5 bases short, with 9 bases between. Germline CDR1 reads KGHSH; CDR2 reads LQKENI. This CDR3 has 14 residues. The CDR3 region is CASSPGVLTGELFF. CDR3 DNA sequence: TGTGCCAGCTCACCAGGGGTTCTGACCGGGGAGCTGTTTTTT.

This chain connects TRBV7-9 to TRBJ2-7; D possibly corresponds to TRBD2 (5 bases). The V gene lost 4 bases and the J gene lost 2 bases, with 12 bases spanning the gap. CDR3 length: 14 amino acids. Germline CDR1 reads SEHNR; CDR2 reads FQNEAQ (reference sequence). The CDR3 DNA is TGTGCCAGCAGCTCTCGTTCCGGGGCCTACGAGCAGTACTTC. It is translated as CASSSRSGAYEQYF.

The chain recombines TRBV5-6 with TRBJ1-2; D unclear. V was trimmed by 6 bases and J by 7 bases, leaving 16 bases between them. Germline-derived CDR1 and CDR2 are SGHDT and YYEEEE. The CDR3 has 13 residues. This CDR3 is CASTPGRRGGYTF. The DNA of the CDR3 is TGTGCCAGCACCCCCGGCAGGCGGGGTGGCTACACCTTC.

This clone appeared once. J is TRBJ2-7 and V is TRBV4-2; perhaps TRBD1 as D (5 bases). The ends were cut back, 1 base at V and 3 bases at J, with 10 bases in the middle. The CDR3 contains 14 residues. Germline CDR1 reads LGHNA; CDR2 reads YNFKEQ. In DNA form, the CDR3 reads TGTGCCAGCAGCCAAGTCGTAGGGGACTACGAGCAGTACTTC. Translation: CASSQVVGDYEQYF.

This chain connects TRBV15 to TRBJ1-2; D perhaps matches TRBD1 (5 bases). CDR1 is LNHNV, CDR2 YYDKDF, per germline (reference sequence). This CDR3 has 13 residues. Trimming shortened V by 5 bases and J by 8 bases, and 15 bases separated the two germline ends. The CDR3 DNA sequence: TGTGCCACCAGCCCTGGAACAGGAAGGGGCTACACCTTC. Translation gives CATSPGTGRGYTF.

The genes are TRBV28 and TRBJ2-3, with 7 bases fitting TRBD1. The CDR3 totals 16 residues. In germline, CDR1 is MDHEN, CDR2 SYDVKM. The V gene end was trimmed by 4 bases and the J gene end by 4 bases; junction bases not matched to a gene: 11. The CDR3 is CASSSPQGVRADTQYF. For the CDR3, the DNA is TGTGCCAGCAGTTCGCCCCAGGGGGTAAGGGCAGATACGCAGTATTTT.

This clone was seen only a few times. The chain uses TRBV7-7 and TRBJ1-5, with D uncertain. CDR1 is SSHAT and CDR2 is FNYEAQ in the germline V gene (reference sequence). The CDR3 runs 13 residues. For the CDR3, the DNA is TGTGCTAGCGCCCCCGGGGATGGGCAGCCCCAGCATTTT. Its protein product is CASAPGDGQPQHF.

The rearrangement joins TRBV28 to TRBJ1-1, with D maybe TRBD1 (5 bases). Germline-derived CDR1 and CDR2 are MDHEN and SYDVKM. This CDR3 region has 11 residues. This chain's CDR3 is CCIRGNTEAFF. The CDR3 DNA follows: TGTTGCATTAGGGGGAACACTGAAGCTTTCTTT.

This chain uses TRBV9 with TRBJ2-7; 9 positions match TRBD1. V shed 0 bases, J shed 7 bases, and the junction held 8 bases outside the gene matches. Germline values: CDR1 SGDLS, CDR2 YYNGEE. CDR3 size: 15 residues. This CDR3 reads CASSVGGQGFGEQYF. CDR3 sequence (DNA): TGTGCCAGCAGCGTAGGGGGACAGGGATTCGGAGAGCAGTACTTC.

The J gene is TRBJ2-7, the V gene TRBV11-1; D is possibly TRBD2 (5 bases). The CDR3 extends over 13 amino acids. Germline V gene sequence: CDR1 SGHAT, CDR2 FQDESV (reference sequence). The V end lost 5 bases, the J end lost 4 bases, and 12 bases lay between the germline ends. CDR3 region: CASSAAGQYEQYF. DNA of the CDR3: TGTGCCAGCAGCGCTGCGGGCCAGTACGAGCAGTACTTC.

This sequence joins TRBV7-2 and TRBJ2-7; D possibly corresponds to TRBD2 (6 bases). The CDR3 has 15 amino acids. V was shortened by 2 bases and J by 6 bases, with 17 bases between the two germline ends. Germline values: CDR1 SGHTA, CDR2 FQGNSA. CDR3 in amino acids: CASSLRAGLGGEQYF. CDR3 in DNA: TGTGCCAGCAGCTTACGGGCTGGACTCGGGGGCGAGCAGTACTTC.

This chain links TRBV7-3 with TRBJ2-3; possible D gene TRBD1, 5 bases. Trimming took off 2 bases at V and 4 bases at J, with 7 bases between the two ends. Germline V gene lookup returns CDR1 SGHTA and CDR2 FQGTGA. This CDR3 comprises 13 residues. CDR3 bases: TGTGCCAGCAGCTTACAGGGTGCAGATACGCAGTATTTT. It codes for CASSLQGADTQYF.

V and J are TRBV5-6 and TRBJ1-2; D possibly corresponds to TRBD1 (6 bases). The germline V gene has CDR1 SGHDT and CDR2 YYEEEE. The CDR3 covers 15 residues. Trimming stripped 4 bases from V and 2 bases from J, with 15 bases between. CDR3 amino acids: CASSVTGAANYGYTF. The DNA for the CDR3 is TGTGCCAGCAGCGTGACAGGTGCAGCGAACTATGGCTACACCTTC.

The rearrangement uses TRBV28 and TRBJ1-2; 10 bases line up with TRBD1. Per germline, CDR1 MDHEN and CDR2 SYDVKM. V dropped 6 bases and J dropped 7; count of bases not matched to a gene: 8. The CDR3 contains 14 residues. DNA for the CDR3: TGTGCCAGCAGACCTGACAGGGGGCTAAGTGGCTACACCTTC. Its protein product is CASRPDRGLSGYTF.

The genes are TRBV19 and TRBJ2-5, with 12 bases matching TRBD2. The germline V gene encodes CDR1 LNHDA and CDR2 SQIVND (reference sequence). V lost 9 bases to trimming and J lost 2 bases; unmatched junction nucleotides: 10. The CDR3 totals 16 residues. CDR3 nucleotide sequence: TGTGCCAGCAAGAAGACTAGCGGGGGCATTCAAGAGACCCAGTACTTC. It specifies CASKKTSGGIQETQYF.

CDR3 in DNA: TGCAGCTTTTTTGACCGGGCTGGTGGGGACGAGCAGTTCTTC. It yields the protein CSFFDRAGGDEQFF. V is TRBV29-1 and J is TRBJ2-1; D may correspond to TRBD1 or TRBD2 (5 bases each). Germline CDR1 SQVTM, CDR2 ANQGSEA. This CDR3 region has 14 residues. Trimming left V 8 bases short and J 10 bases short, with 24 bases between.

V and J are TRBV6-6 and TRBJ1-4; 7 bases fit TRBD1. With V trimmed by 5 bases and J by 7 bases, 7 bases remained unmatched. The length of the CDR3 is 14 residues. CDR1 is MNHNY, CDR2 SVGAGI, per germline (reference sequence). The CDR3 coding sequence is TGTGCCAGCAGTAGGGGGCGCGGGAGTGAAAAACTGTTTTTT. Amino acids: CASSRGRGSEKLFF.

This chain links TRBV11-1 with TRBJ2-5; TRBD1 or TRBD2 may be the D gene (6 bases each). V was cut by 5 bases and J by 4 bases, with 17 bases left in between. The length of the CDR3 is 15 residues. Germline V gene data show CDR1 as SGHAT and CDR2 as FQDESV (reference sequence). The CDR3 nucleotides read TGTGCCAGCAGCCTTGGGGGGCTGGGTCGAGAGACCCAGTACTTC. Protein: CASSLGGLGRETQYF.

This rearrangement joins TRBV5-4 to TRBJ1-2, with TRBD1 matching over 7 bases. The CDR3 consists of 13 residues. After removal of 4 bases from V and 4 bases from J, the junction contained 4 bases not matched to a gene. Germline values: CDR1 SGHNT, CDR2 YYREEE (reference sequence). The CDR3 region is CASSPRTGYGYTF. Written as DNA, the CDR3 is TGTGCCAGCAGCCCCCGGACAGGCTATGGCTACACCTTC.

In its sample, this clone was seen once. This chain links TRBV19 with TRBJ1-5, with D uncertain. Germline V gene data show CDR1 as LNHDA and CDR2 as SQIVND (reference sequence). This CDR3 is 15 amino acids long. Trimming shortened V by 7 bases and J by 2 bases, and 15 bases separated the two germline ends. The CDR3 reads CASTQGAWGNQPQHF. DNA for the CDR3: TGTGCCAGTACCCAAGGAGCGTGGGGCAATCAGCCCCAGCATTTT.

This chain uses TRBV6-1 with TRBJ2-7; 9 bases fit TRBD1. In germline, CDR1 is MNHNS, CDR2 SASEGT. V shed 11 bases and J 3 bases; nucleotides not matched to a gene: 8. The CDR3 covers 13 residues. The CDR3 loop is CAASDRGGYEQYF. CDR3 bases: TGTGCCGCATCCGACAGGGGGGGCTACGAGCAGTACTTC.

This chain joins TRBV4-1 and TRBJ2-7, with 8 bases identical to TRBD1. Germline CDR1 is MGHRA and CDR2 is YSYEKL. V lost 0 bases and J lost 4; bases outside the gene matches: 11. The CDR3 has 17 amino acids. CDR3 residues: CASSQEVSRTGSYEQYF. The CDR3 coding sequence is TGCGCCAGCAGCCAAGAAGTTAGCAGGACAGGGAGTTACGAGCAGTACTTC.

The gene calls are TRBV2 and TRBJ2-7; possible D gene TRBD1, 6 bases. The CDR3 spans 15 residues. Germline CDR1 SNHLY, CDR2 FYNNEI. V was pared by 2 bases and J by 7 bases, with 18 bases between. The CDR3 protein is CASSEYGGWGEEQYF. The CDR3 DNA is TGTGCCAGCAGTGAATATGGGGGCTGGGGAGAGGAGCAGTACTTC.

The genes are TRBV4-1 and TRBJ2-1; TRBD2 aligns across 8 bases. Germline V lookup: CDR1 MGHRA, CDR2 YSYEKL. CDR3 length equals 15 residues. Unmatched junction bases numbered 10, after V lost 4 bases and J lost 8 bases. The CDR3 spells CASSLLRGGPDEQFF. The CDR3 DNA sequence: TGCGCCAGCAGCCTATTACGCGGGGGGCCGGATGAGCAGTTCTTC.

The count of this clone is one. The chain is built from TRBV5-1 and TRBJ1-2; 9 nucleotides match TRBD1. This CDR3 is 14 amino acids long. Germline lookup yields CDR1 SGHRS and CDR2 YFSETQ. With V trimmed by 2 bases and J by 6 bases, 5 bases remained unmatched. CDR3 residues: CASSFMTGGDGYTF. Written as DNA, the CDR3 is TGCGCCAGCAGCTTTATGACAGGGGGGGATGGCTACACCTTC.

The rearrangement links TRBV19 to TRBJ2-5; TRBD1 matches at 9 bases. The J segment lost 5 bases and the V segment lost 9 bases, leaving 10 bases of the junction unmatched. There are 14 residues in the CDR3. Germline CDR1 and CDR2: LNHDA and SQIVND (reference sequence). CDR3 loop: CASSRDRARETQYF. CDR3 nucleotide sequence: TGTGCCAGCAGCCGGGACAGGGCCCGGGAGACCCAGTACTTC. Complete variable domain (other parts from reference TRBV19 and TRBJ2-5): DGGITQSPKYLFRKEGQNVTLSCEQNLNHDAMYWYRQDPGQGLRLIYYSQIVNDFQKGDIAEGYSVSREKKESFPLTVTSAQKNPTAFYLCASSRDRARETQYFGPGTRLLVL.

This rearrangement joins TRBV6-1 to TRBJ1-2; D gene ambiguous. V lost 4 bases and J lost 8, with 14 bases in between. The CDR3 is 13 residues long. Per the germline V gene, CDR1 is MNHNS and CDR2 is SASEGT. CDR3 in amino acids: CASSGPGQRGYTF. DNA for the CDR3: TGTGCCAGCAGTGGCCCGGGCCAAAGAGGCTACACCTTC.